This is a list of T cell receptor beta chains from one sample in a study of blood T cell repertoires in COVID-19. The assay was immunoSEQ multiplex PCR, and TCRdb's table has in-frame clones only and misses some. The repertoire has about 120,000 clones, around 77% of them found once; the top ten carry roughly 7.9%. Sequencing was performed on peripheral blood. All receptors derive from a human donor in a cohort sampled during active COVID-19. Each CDR3 is given with its conserved first and last residue. Fields, in order: J gene, D gene, V gene, clone size, CDR3 DNA, CDR3 protein. D genes are given only for firm matches. Some rows mark clone size as missing; the rest say once, few, many or name a class of expanded clone.

TRBJ2-7	TRBD2	TRBV13	NA	TGTGCCAGCAGCTCCCGGGACTATAGCTCCTACGAGCAGTACTTC	CASSSRDYSSYEQYF
TRBJ2-7	TRBD2	TRBV5-1	NA	TGCGCCAGCAGCACCCTAAGGGGCCTAGCGGGTCGCTACGAGCAGTACTTC	CASSTLRGLAGRYEQYF
TRBJ2-7	TRBD1	TRBV5-1	NA	TGCGCCAGCAGCCTGCAATTGAGGGGACAGGGGGCTTACGAGCAGTACTTC	CASSLQLRGQGAYEQYF
TRBJ1-6	TRBD1	TRBV30	NA	TGTGCCTGGAGTCCTAGGACAGGGGGCAATTCACCCCTCCACTTT	CAWSPRTGGNSPLHF
TRBJ2-1	NA	TRBV5-1	NA	TGCGCCAGCAGCTTGACGGGAGTAACATACAATGAGCAGTTCTTC	CASSLTGVTYNEQFF
TRBJ1-1	TRBD1	TRBV19	NA	TGTGCCAGTAGTCCTGGGACAGGAGTAAGGAACACTGAAGCTTTCTTT	CASSPGTGVRNTEAFF
TRBJ1-6	NA	TRBV18	NA	TGTGCCAGCTCTCCCTTTGGCGCCGAGGATTCACCCCTCCACTTT	CASSPFGAEDSPLHF
TRBJ1-1	NA	TRBV5-1	NA	TGCGCCAGCAGCTTGGAGACAGGATCGAACACTGAAGCTTTCTTT	CASSLETGSNTEAFF
TRBJ1-5	TRBD1	TRBV27	NA	TGTGCCAGCGGACAGGGAGATCAGCCCCAGCATTTT	CASGQGDQPQHF
TRBJ1-2	NA	TRBV11-3	NA	TGTGCCAGCAGCTTAGATCCGGTTAGTAGCTATGGCTACACCTTC	CASSLDPVSSYGYTF
TRBJ2-7	NA	TRBV5-4	NA	TGTGCCAGCAGCTTGAGGCCTAGCGTCACCTACGAGCAGTACTTC	CASSLRPSVTYEQYF
TRBJ2-7	TRBD1	TRBV7-7	NA	TGTGCTAGCAGCCCCGACAGGGTTCACGAGCAGTACTTC	CASSPDRVHEQYF
TRBJ2-7	TRBD1	TRBV28	NA	TGTGCCAGCAGTTCCACAGGGGGCAGATCCTACGAGCAGTACTTC	CASSSTGGRSYEQYF
TRBJ1-5	NA	TRBV21-1	NA	TGTGCCAGCAACCTCCATACCGGGACAGCGAATCAGCCCCAGCATTTT	CASNLHTGTANQPQHF
TRBJ2-6	TRBD1	TRBV23-1	NA	TGCGCCAGCAGTCCTCGGGACAGGGCCTCTGGGGCCAACGTCCTGACTTTC	CASSPRDRASGANVLTF
TRBJ1-2	NA	TRBV3-1/TRBV3-2	NA	TGTGCCAGCAGTCTAACAGAGAACTATGGCTACACCTTC	CASSLTENYGYTF
TRBJ2-1	NA	TRBV28	NA	TGTGCCAGCAGTTTATTCGTCGCCCAGGGTAGGTTCTTC	CASSLFVAQGRFF
TRBJ2-7	NA	TRBV1	NA	TGCACCAGCAGCCGGAAGGAACGACTGGACTCGAGCTCCTACGAGCAGTACTTC	CTSSRKERLDSSSYEQYF
TRBJ2-7	TRBD1	TRBV6-6	once	TGTGCCAGCGGGACAGCCGCCTACGAGCAGTACTTC	CASGTAAYEQYF
TRBJ2-7	NA	TRBV7-9	NA	TGTGCCAGCAGCTTAGGGGGCGGCGACGAGCAGTACTTC	CASSLGGGDEQYF
TRBJ1-1	TRBD1	TRBV6-5	NA	TGTGCCAGCACGGGACAGGGGGGCACTGAAGCTTTCTTT	CASTGQGGTEAFF
TRBJ1-1	NA	TRBV12-3/TRBV12-4	NA	TGTGCCAGCAATCTCGGGGGGAACACTGAAGCTTTCTTT	CASNLGGNTEAFF
TRBJ2-7	NA	TRBV7-9	NA	TGTGCCAGCAGTCCCTGGACAGTTTCCTACGAGCAGTACTTC	CASSPWTVSYEQYF